The clone carrying this TCR beta chain turned up a few times. No antigen is known for it. The sample comes from a study of CD8+ T cells in alopecia areata. As for the study in general: Treatment comprised oral tofacitinib, 5 to 10 mg twice daily, in treated patients. Tofacitinib administration persisted for 6 to 18 months, succeeded by 6 months off drug. Study results and limitations: Uncertainty remains about how baseline CD8+ expansion links to response, with one nonresponder.

TCR sequencing used cDNA made by reverse transcription of extracted RNA. Clones were sequenced by immunoSEQ multiplex PCR, and TCRdb holds only the in-frame ones, with some missing. Of roughly 190,000 clones in the sample, more than 55% were seen once. Treatment noted: oral pan-JAK inhibitor, 5-10 mg twice daily. J lost 11 bases, V lost 5 bases, and 13 bases had no gene match. The CDR3 consists of 13 residues. Germline CDR1 GTSNPN, CDR2 SVGIG (reference sequence). This material consisted of CD4+ T cells sorted from blood, taken at week 4, from a patient treated with tofacitinib. This TCR came from a human donor with alopecia areata. The chain employs TRBV30 and TRBJ2-7; TRBD1 matches 9 bases. CDR3 DNA sequence: TGTGCCTGGCGACGACAGGGGGTCCGGCGAGAGTACTTC. Amino acid sequence: CAWRRQGVRREYF.